The 2 T cell receptor beta chains in this list originate from one sample, sequenced in a study of blood T cell repertoires in COVID-19. Clones were sequenced by immunoSEQ multiplex PCR, and TCRdb holds only the in-frame ones, with some missing. In the table there are fewer than 500,000 clones, 86% of which are singletons. Source material: peripheral blood. The receptors originated from a woman aged 25 to 45 with active or convalescent COVID-19.

The rearrangement uses TRBV6-1 and TRBJ2-4; 9 nucleotides line up with TRBD2. The junction had 1 base not matched to a gene; V was cut back by 0 bases and J by 4 bases. Per the germline V gene, CDR1 is MNHNS and CDR2 is SASEGT. This CDR3 has 15 residues. CDR3 sequence (DNA): TGTGCCAGCAGTGAAGCGACTAGCGGTAAAAACATTCAGTACTTC. Its protein product is CASSEATSGKNIQYF.

This clone was detected only once. The chain employs TRBV9 and TRBJ1-4; D might be TRBD1 (5 bases). With 3 bases removed from V and 1 base from J, the gap between germline ends came to 16 bases. Germline V gene data show CDR1 as SGDLS and CDR2 as YYNGEE. The CDR3 is 17 amino acids. DNA for the CDR3: TGTGCCAGCAGCGATCAGCAGGGTCAGCGAACTAATGAAAAACTGTTTTTT. Its translation: CASSDQQGQRTNEKLFF.